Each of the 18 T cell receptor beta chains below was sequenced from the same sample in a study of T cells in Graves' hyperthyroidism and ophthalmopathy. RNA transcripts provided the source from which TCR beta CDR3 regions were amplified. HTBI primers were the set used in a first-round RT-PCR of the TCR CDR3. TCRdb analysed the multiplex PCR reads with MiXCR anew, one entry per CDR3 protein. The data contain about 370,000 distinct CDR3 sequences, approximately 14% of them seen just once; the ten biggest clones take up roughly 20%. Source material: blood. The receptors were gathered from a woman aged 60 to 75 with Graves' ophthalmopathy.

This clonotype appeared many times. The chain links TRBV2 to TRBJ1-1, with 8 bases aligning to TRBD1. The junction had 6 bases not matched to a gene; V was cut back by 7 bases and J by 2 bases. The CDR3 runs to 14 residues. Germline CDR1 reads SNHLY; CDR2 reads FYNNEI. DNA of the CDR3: TGTGCCAGCAACCAGGGGGCAATAAACACTGAAGCTTTCTTT. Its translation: CASNQGAINTEAFF.

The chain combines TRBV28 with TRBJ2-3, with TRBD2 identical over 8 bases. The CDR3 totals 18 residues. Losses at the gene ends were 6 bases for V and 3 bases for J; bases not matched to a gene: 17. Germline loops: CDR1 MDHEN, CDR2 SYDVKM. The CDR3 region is CASRPAWGAREGTDTQYF. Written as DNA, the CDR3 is TGTGCCAGCAGGCCCGCGTGGGGGGCCCGGGAGGGGACAGATACGCAGTATTTT.

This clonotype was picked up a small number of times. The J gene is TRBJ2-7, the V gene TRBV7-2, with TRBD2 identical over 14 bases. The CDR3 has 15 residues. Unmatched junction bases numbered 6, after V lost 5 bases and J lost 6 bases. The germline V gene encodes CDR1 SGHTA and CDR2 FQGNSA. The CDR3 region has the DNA TGTGCCAGCAGCAGACTAGCGGGAGGGAGGGTCGAGCAGTACTTC. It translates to CASSRLAGGRVEQYF.

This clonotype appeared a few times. DNA of the CDR3: TGCGCCAGCATGGGGACAGATGATAGCAATCAGCCCCAGCATTTT. Protein product: CASMGTDDSNQPQHF. This sequence joins TRBV10-2 and TRBJ1-5; TRBD1 matches 7 bases. The trim removed 7 bases at V and 0 bases at J, leaving 6 bases unmatched. This CDR3 has 15 residues. Germline CDR1 WSHSY, CDR2 SAAADI.

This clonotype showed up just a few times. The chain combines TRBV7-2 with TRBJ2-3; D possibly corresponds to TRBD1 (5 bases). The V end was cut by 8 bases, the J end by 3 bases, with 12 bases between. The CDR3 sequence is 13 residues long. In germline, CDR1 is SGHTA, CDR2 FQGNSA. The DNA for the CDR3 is TGTGCCAGCTCCCAGGGTTTGACAGATACGCAGTATTTT. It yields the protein CASSQGLTDTQYF.

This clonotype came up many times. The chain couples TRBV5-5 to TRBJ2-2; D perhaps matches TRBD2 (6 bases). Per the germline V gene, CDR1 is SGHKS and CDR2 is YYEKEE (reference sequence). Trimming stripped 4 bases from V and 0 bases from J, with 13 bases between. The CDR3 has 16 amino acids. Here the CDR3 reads CASSGIAETNTGELFF. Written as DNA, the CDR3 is TGTGCCAGCAGCGGCATAGCGGAGACGAACACCGGGGAGCTGTTTTTT.

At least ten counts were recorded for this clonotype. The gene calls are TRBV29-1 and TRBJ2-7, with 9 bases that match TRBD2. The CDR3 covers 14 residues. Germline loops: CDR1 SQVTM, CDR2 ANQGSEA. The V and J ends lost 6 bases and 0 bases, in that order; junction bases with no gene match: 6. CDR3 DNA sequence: TGCAGCGTAGCCGGACTAGCGAGCTCCTACGAGCAGTACTTC. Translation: CSVAGLASSYEQYF.

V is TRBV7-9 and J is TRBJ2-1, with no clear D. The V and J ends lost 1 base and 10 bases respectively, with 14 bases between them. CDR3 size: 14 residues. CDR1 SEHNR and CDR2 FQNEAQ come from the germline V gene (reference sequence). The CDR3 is CASSLVIADLEQFF. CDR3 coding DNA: TGTGCCAGCAGCTTAGTGATTGCGGATCTCGAGCAGTTCTTC.

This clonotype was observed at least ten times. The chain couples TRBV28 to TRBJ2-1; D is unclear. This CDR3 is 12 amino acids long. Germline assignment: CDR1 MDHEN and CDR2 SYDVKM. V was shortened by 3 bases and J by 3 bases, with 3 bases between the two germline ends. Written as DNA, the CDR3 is TGTGCCAGCAGTTTCATCTACAATGAGCAGTTCTTC. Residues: CASSFIYNEQFF.

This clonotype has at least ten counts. The CDR3 bases are TGCAGTGCGATCCTAGTCGGGACTAGCGGGAGGGGGCCTACAGATACGCAGTATTTT. Its protein product is CSAILVGTSGRGPTDTQYF. The chain employs TRBV20-1 and TRBJ2-3, with 16 bases that match TRBD2. V gave up 6 bases and J gave up 3 bases; unmatched junction bases: 15. This CDR3 is 19 amino acids long. From germline, CDR1 is DFQATT and CDR2 SNEGSKA (reference sequence).

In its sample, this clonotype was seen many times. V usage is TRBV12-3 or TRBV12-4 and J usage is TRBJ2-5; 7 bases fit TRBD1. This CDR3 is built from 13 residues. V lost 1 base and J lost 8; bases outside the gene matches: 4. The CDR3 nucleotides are TGTGCCAGCAGTTTAGAACAGGGGCTAACCCAGTACTTC. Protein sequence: CASSLEQGLTQYF.

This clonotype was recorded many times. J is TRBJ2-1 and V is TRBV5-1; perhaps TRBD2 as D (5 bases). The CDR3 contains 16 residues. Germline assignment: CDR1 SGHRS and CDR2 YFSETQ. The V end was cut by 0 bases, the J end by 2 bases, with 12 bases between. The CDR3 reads CASSLGGGGTYNEQFF. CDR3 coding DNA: TGCGCCAGCAGCTTGGGCGGTGGAGGCACCTACAATGAGCAGTTCTTC.

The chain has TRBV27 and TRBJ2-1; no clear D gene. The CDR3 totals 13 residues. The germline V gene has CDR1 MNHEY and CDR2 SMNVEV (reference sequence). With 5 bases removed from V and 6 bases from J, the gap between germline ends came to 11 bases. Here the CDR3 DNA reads TGTGCCAGCAGTGTCACGGGCGGCAATGAGCAGTTCTTC. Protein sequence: CASSVTGGNEQFF.

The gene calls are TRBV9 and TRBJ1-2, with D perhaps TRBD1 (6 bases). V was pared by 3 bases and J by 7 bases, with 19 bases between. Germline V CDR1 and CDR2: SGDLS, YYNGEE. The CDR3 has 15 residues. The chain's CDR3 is CASSAALGGARGYTF. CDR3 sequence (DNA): TGTGCCAGCAGCGCCGCGTTGGGGGGGGCGCGTGGCTACACCTTC.

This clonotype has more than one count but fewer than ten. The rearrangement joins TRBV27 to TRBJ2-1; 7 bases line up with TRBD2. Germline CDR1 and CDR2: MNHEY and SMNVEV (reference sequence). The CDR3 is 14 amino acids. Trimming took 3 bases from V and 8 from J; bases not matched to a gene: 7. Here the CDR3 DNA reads TGTGCCAGCAGTTTGGCGGGAGTAAGTGATGAGCAGTTCTTC. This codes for CASSLAGVSDEQFF.

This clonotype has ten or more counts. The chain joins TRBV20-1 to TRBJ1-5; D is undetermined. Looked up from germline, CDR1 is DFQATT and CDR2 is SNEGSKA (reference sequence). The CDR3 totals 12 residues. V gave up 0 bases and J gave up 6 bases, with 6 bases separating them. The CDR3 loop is CSAREIGQPQHF. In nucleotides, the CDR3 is TGCAGTGCTAGAGAGATTGGTCAGCCCCAGCATTTT.

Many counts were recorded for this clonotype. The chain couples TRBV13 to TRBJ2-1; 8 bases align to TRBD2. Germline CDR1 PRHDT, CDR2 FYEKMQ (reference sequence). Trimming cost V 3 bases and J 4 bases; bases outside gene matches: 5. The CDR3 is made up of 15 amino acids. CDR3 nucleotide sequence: TGTGCCAGCAGCTTGGTCACTAGCGGATACAATGAGCAGTTCTTC. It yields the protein CASSLVTSGYNEQFF.

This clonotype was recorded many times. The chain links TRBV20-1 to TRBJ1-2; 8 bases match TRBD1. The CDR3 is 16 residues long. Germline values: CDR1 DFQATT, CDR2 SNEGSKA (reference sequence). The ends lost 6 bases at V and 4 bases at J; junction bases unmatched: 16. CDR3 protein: CSANQDREAFGYGYTF. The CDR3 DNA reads TGCAGTGCCAATCAGGACAGGGAAGCGTTCGGCTATGGCTACACCTTC.